What follows are 6 T cell receptor beta chains derived from one specimen sequenced in a study of T cell repertoires in cytomegalovirus infection. TCRdb itself ran the reads through MiXCR, one entry per CDR3 protein. The data contain about half a million distinct CDR3 sequences, 25% to 35% of them singletons. For these receptors, no antigen is known. Sequencing was performed on cultured PBMCs, taken from culture after CMV antigen stimulation. The receptor source for this set is a human donor in good health (CMV status not recorded). Some clones in this sample may be carry-over from other donors' samples.

The genes are TRBV6-8 and TRBJ2-1; 12 bases agree with TRBD2. The CDR3 is 21 residues long. Germline V gives CDR1 MNHGY, CDR2 SAAAGT. V lost 2 bases to trimming and J lost 3 bases; unmatched junction nucleotides: 17. CDR3 region: CASSYPTTRLAGETSYNEQFF. CDR3 DNA sequence: TGTGCCAGCAGTTACCCAACTACCAGACTAGCGGGGGAAACGAGCTACAATGAGCAGTTCTTC.

To note about this clonotype: A read error may produce the germline difference seen at one junction end. This rearrangement joins TRBV7-2 to TRBJ2-7; D not resolved. The germline V gene encodes CDR1 SGHTA and CDR2 FQGNSA. The CDR3 spans 15 residues. The CDR3 DNA follows: TGTGCCAGCAGTTTAGAGCTTCGGTCGCAAAGGGAGCAGTACTTC. This translates into CASSLELRSQREQYF.

The chain recombines TRBV7-2 with TRBJ1-4; no clear D. The CDR3 consists of 15 residues. Germline V gene lookup returns CDR1 SGHTA and CDR2 FQGNSA. V was pared by 4 bases and J by 3 bases, with 12 bases between. The CDR3 sequence is CASSYLGLPNEKLFF. The CDR3 DNA follows: TGTGCCAGCAGCTACCTAGGGCTCCCTAATGAAAAACTGTTTTTT.

V and J are TRBV28 and TRBJ1-1, with D unclear. The germline CDR1 and CDR2 sequences are MDHEN and SYDVKM. The CDR3 extends over 14 amino acids. V was pared by 3 bases and J by 7 bases, with 15 bases between. CDR3 protein: CASSFFSADREAFF. In nucleotides, the CDR3 is TGTGCCAGCAGTTTCTTCTCGGCCGATCGTGAAGCTTTCTTT. Full variable domain (rest looked up from reference TRBV28 and TRBJ1-1): DVKVTQSSRYLVKRTGEKVFLECVQDMDHENMFWYRQDPGLGLRLIYFSYDVKMKEKGDIPEGYSVSREKKERFSLILESASTNQTSMYLCASSFFSADREAFFGQGTRLTVV.

This clonotype has only a few counts. The chain has TRBV24-1 and TRBJ2-1, with TRBD2 matching 11 bases. There are 18 residues in the CDR3. In germline, CDR1 is KGHDR, CDR2 SFDVKD. V lost 3 bases and J lost 4; bases outside the gene matches: 10. The CDR3 loop reads CATSDTSGSPYGYNEQFF. CDR3 DNA: TGTGCCACCAGTGATACTAGCGGGAGTCCGTACGGGTACAATGAGCAGTTCTTC.

In this sample, this clonotype turned up many times. The chain carries TRBV24-1 and TRBJ1-5, with 8 bases identical to TRBD1. Per the germline V gene, CDR1 is KGHDR and CDR2 is SFDVKD. V trimming: 0 bases; J trimming: 3 bases; junction bases outside the gene matches: 18. The CDR3 consists of 21 residues. CDR3 in amino acids: CATSDLPSAEREDRDNQPQHF. Written as DNA, the CDR3 is TGTGCCACCAGTGATTTGCCCAGTGCGGAACGGGAGGACAGGGACAATCAGCCCCAGCATTTT.